This TCR beta chain originates from a study of CD8 T cells in ankylosing spondylitis. Study outcomes and limitations: Significant enrichment of disease-linked clones was reportedly seen in matched ankylosing spondylitis synovial fluid. A TCR beta motif made of fewer than ten highly homologous variants seemed typical of ankylosing spondylitis blood.

In the case of this clonotype: What it recognizes is unknown.

V shed 0 bases and J shed 0 bases, with 15 bases lying between them. There are 17 residues in the CDR3. The germline gives CDR1 MNHEY, CDR2 SVGEGT. TCRdb re-analysed the 5' RACE reads in MiXCR, keeping a single row per CDR3 protein. The sample holds approximately 200,000 distinct CDR3 sequences, 13% seen once. V and J are TRBV6-2 or TRBV6-3 and TRBJ2-7, with TRBD2 as a possible D gene (6 bases). The sequencing input was blood, either unsorted or a sorted T cell fraction (not recorded which). The source of this sequence is a male donor with ankylosing spondylitis or in good health (not recorded which). DNA for the CDR3: TGTGCCAGCAGTTACTCGGGACTGTCCCGGGGCTCCTACGAGCAGTACTTC. Its translation: CASSYSGLSRGSYEQYF.